This TCR beta chain was recovered during a study of tumor-infiltrating lymphocytes in primary liver carcinoma (TCRdb year 2017). For the wider study: Of the five patients, three men and two women aged 30 to 69 years, four had hepatocellular carcinoma and one had combined HCC and intrahepatic cholangiocarcinoma. Tumors of the five patients were stage T1-T3 N0M0 with maximum diameters of roughly 4.2 to 10 cm. Each sample produced roughly 3.65 to 7.13 million productive TCRbeta reads, and read depth showed no significant difference between tissue types. The study combined TCRbeta repertoire sequencing, expression microarrays and whole-exome sequencing across five regions of each liver tumor, with adjacent normal tissue and blood. A total of 35 specimens from 5 patients went through TCRbeta repertoire sequencing, namely 25 tumor regions, 5 adjacent noncancerous liver tissues and 5 peripheral blood samples. The roughly 25 tumor region samples were profiled with Agilent mRNA microarrays so that TCRbeta repertoire diversity could be related to the local molecular phenotype. Reproducibility between technical replicate repertoires was high, with correlation coefficients above 0.98 and mean shared-clone rates around 0.88.

Taken from cysteine to phenylalanine, the CDR3 has 13 residues. Only the CDR3 DNA is retained, 39 bases long and in frame from the first base. In the germline V gene (reference sequence), CDR1 corresponds to SEHNR and CDR2 to FQNEAQ. Points the paper makes about the study in general: The study included only four to six patients, and the authors note findings should be validated in a larger study. Just about 8-25% of top clones turned up in all five regions of a tumor, which suggests spatial heterogeneity among tumor-infiltrating T cells. Because sequencing covered only the TCR beta chain and unpaired alpha chains were not captured, true repertoire diversity is likely underestimated. The top 250 clones accounted for a significantly greater share of the repertoire in tumors than in blood (p = 0.039). Since the samples were bulk and unsorted, there was no way to compare CD4+ and CD8+ T cell repertoires. Pairs of tumor regions showed greater repertoire overlap (mean around 36%) than tumor-adjacent pairs (roughly 17%) or tumor-blood pairs (roughly 14%), which is consistent with antigen-driven expansion.

To note about this clonotype: This clone's antigen is unknown. With a much larger clone just one base away, this may be a read error.

Total RNA and DNA were co-extracted from approximately 20-30 mg of bulk tissue with the AllPrep DNA/RNA mini kit, without cell sorting. Surgical resection was performed in China between 2015 and March 2016 on several patients with histopathologically diagnosed primary liver carcinoma. At the time of sampling, the patients had chronic HBV infection and had not received any treatment. Five spatially separated regions were sampled from each tumor: the superior, inferior, left-lateral and right-lateral poles, plus the tumor centre. According to histology, viable tumor cells made up more than 80% of every tumor sample. Each fresh piece of tumor and adjacent tissue was cut in two, with one half stored in RNAlater at -80 degrees C and the other half sent for histology. TCRbeta-specific cDNA was reverse-transcribed from 500 ng total RNA using a constant-region primer and ProtoScript II reverse transcriptase. The TCRbeta libraries were prepared through three rounds of nested multiplex PCR following a slightly modified ARM-PCR procedure. Multiplex TRBV1-TRBV30 forward primers and a Cbeta reverse primer were used in the first two PCR rounds, each of which was run for around 10 cycles. A final 25-cycle PCR with Deep VentR polymerase added sample barcodes and Illumina adapters. Before sequencing, amplicons of 200-500 bp were purified from gel using a QIAquick gel extraction kit. An Illumina HiSeq 2500 was used to sequence the TCRbeta amplicons with 250-bp paired-end reads. In the source study's methods: Trimmomatic v0.33 was used to quality-trim the reads, and FLASH v1.2.11 was used to merge paired reads so that full CDR3 sequences could be recovered. V, D and J germline segments were assigned to the rearranged TCRbeta sequences by MiGEC v1.2.1b. Clonotype statistics, along with Shannon-Wiener diversity indices, were calculated using VDJtools v1.0.0. Except for diversity analysis, only the 250 most abundant clonotypes of each sample were used in subsequent analyses to reduce sampling bias. TCRdb trimmed the raw reads at Q25, called clones with MiXCR and kept productive beta chains. Every distinct CDR3 protein forms one entry, paired with its most common genes and DNA. These V and J calls rely on TCRdb rather than the paper's analysis. For this sample there are nearly 50,000 distinct CDR3 sequences; over 65% appear just once. The ten top clones hold approximately 30% of the sample.

Rearrangement joined TRBV7-9 to TRBJ2-7, with the D gene call left open. The sample consisted of liver tumor tissue from sampling region 3. Taken with the paper, the label for cell subset or site translates to: tumor region T3, left-lateral pole. The sequence came from a man aged 40-49 years with primary liver carcinoma and hepatitis B virus infection. This receptor has the CDR3 CASGRVGAYVQYF. The sequence in DNA is TGTGCCAGCGGCCGGGTAGGTGCCTACGTGCAGTACTTC.